These 10 T cell receptor beta chains share one sample of origin, sequenced in a study of shared clonotypes between healthy human individuals. Profiled with immunoSEQ multiplex PCR; TCRdb holds only in-frame clones, not every one. The sample yields roughly 1.4 million clones, around 98.5% seen once. Sequencing used naive CD4+ T cells sorted from blood. Subset of the sample: CD45RA+ positively selected. The source is a man aged 25 to 40 in good health.

CDR3 nucleotides: TGTGCCAGCAGCGAGCGAAAAGCGGCCTACAATGAGCAGTTCTTC. This codes for CASSERKAAYNEQFF. V gene TRBV2 combines with J gene TRBJ2-1; TRBD2 is a possible D gene (5 bases). Per germline, CDR1 SNHLY and CDR2 FYNNEI. V was shortened by 6 bases and J by 2 bases, with 14 bases between the two germline ends. This CDR3 has 15 residues. Drawing the rest from reference TRBV2 and TRBJ2-1, the complete variable domain is EPEVTQTPSHQVTQMGQEVILRCVPISNHLYFYWYRQILGQKVEFLVSFYNNEISEKSEIFDDQFSVERPDGSNFTLKIRSTKLEDSAMYFCASSERKAAYNEQFFGPGTRLTVL.

The chain joins TRBV11-2 to TRBJ2-2; 7 nucleotides agree with TRBD2. The V gene's germline CDR1 is SGHAT and CDR2 FQNNGV. With V trimmed by 5 bases and J by 6 bases, 6 bases remained unmatched. The CDR3 runs to 14 residues. The CDR3 sequence is CASSPGLVAGELFF. In DNA, the CDR3 is TGTGCCAGCAGCCCCGGACTAGTCGCCGGGGAGCTGTTTTTT.

The rearrangement uses TRBV10-1 and TRBJ1-2; D is unresolved. In germline, CDR1 is WNHNN, CDR2 SYGVQD (reference sequence). The CDR3 contains 14 residues. V dropped 3 bases and J dropped 4 bases, with 12 bases sitting between them. CDR3 nucleotide sequence: TGCGCCAGCAGTGACACAGCGAATCGCTATGGCTACACCTTC. It specifies CASSDTANRYGYTF.

The V and J genes are TRBV5-4 and TRBJ2-3, with TRBD2 as a possible D gene (6 bases). V dropped 3 bases and J dropped 1 base, with 12 bases sitting between them. There are 15 residues in the CDR3. Germline CDR1 is SGHNT and CDR2 is YYREEE (reference sequence). The CDR3 nucleotides are TGTGCCAGCAGCTACATAGCGGTGGGCACAGATACGCAGTATTTT. This gives the protein CASSYIAVGTDTQYF.

V is TRBV28 and J is TRBJ1-5; D possibly corresponds to TRBD1 (5 bases). CDR1 and CDR2 (germline): MDHEN, SYDVKM. V was clipped by 11 bases and J by 4 bases, with 18 bases between them. CDR3 length equals 14 residues. The CDR3 DNA sequence: TGTGCCGGCACCGGGGGAGGGGAGAATCAGCCCCAGCATTTT. Translation gives CAGTGGGENQPQHF.

The J gene is TRBJ2-3, the V gene TRBV18; TRBD1 matches 9 bases. Germline V gene sequence: CDR1 KGHSH, CDR2 LQKENI. The J segment lost 2 bases and the V segment lost 3 bases, leaving 3 bases of the junction unmatched. CDR3 length: 15 amino acids. CDR3 protein: CASSPDRGLTDTQYF. CDR3 DNA: TGTGCCAGCTCACCGGACAGGGGCCTCACAGATACGCAGTATTTT.

The V and J genes are TRBV27 and TRBJ2-3; TRBD1 aligns across 7 bases. In germline, CDR1 is MNHEY, CDR2 SMNVEV (reference sequence). Unmatched junction bases numbered 17, after V lost 6 bases and J lost 8 bases. The CDR3 has 16 amino acids. DNA for the CDR3: TGTGCCAGCAGCTTAGTGGACAGGTGGGGAAGGGGTACGCAGTATTTT. It is translated as CASSLVDRWGRGTQYF.

This rearrangement joins TRBV11-2 to TRBJ2-7, with 7 bases lining up with TRBD2. CDR1 SGHAT and CDR2 FQNNGV come from the germline V gene. The ends lost 1 base at V and 6 bases at J; junction bases unmatched: 6. The CDR3 sequence is 14 residues long. The CDR3 bases are TGTGCCAGCAGCTTAGTCAGGGAGGGGCGCGAGCAGTACTTC. Translation gives CASSLVREGREQYF.

This clone was recorded once. J is TRBJ1-1 and V is TRBV19; D call uncertain. Germline V lookup: CDR1 LNHDA, CDR2 SQIVND (reference sequence). The germline V and J ends were trimmed by 3 bases and 1 base, with 12 bases remaining between them. The CDR3 has 15 residues. The CDR3 DNA follows: TGTGCCAGTAGTATGATTGGGCAATCGAACACTGAAGCTTTCTTT. Amino acids: CASSMIGQSNTEAFF.

Remarks on this clone: This specimen includes other DNA sequences encoding the same CDR3. This chain connects TRBV2 to TRBJ1-3; 7 nucleotides align to TRBD1. Germline CDR1 SNHLY, CDR2 FYNNEI. V trimming: 6 bases; J trimming: 4 bases; junction bases outside the gene matches: 3. This CDR3 has 13 amino acids. CDR3: CASSGTAGNTIYF. CDR3 nucleotide sequence: TGTGCCAGCAGCGGGACAGCCGGAAACACCATATATTTT.